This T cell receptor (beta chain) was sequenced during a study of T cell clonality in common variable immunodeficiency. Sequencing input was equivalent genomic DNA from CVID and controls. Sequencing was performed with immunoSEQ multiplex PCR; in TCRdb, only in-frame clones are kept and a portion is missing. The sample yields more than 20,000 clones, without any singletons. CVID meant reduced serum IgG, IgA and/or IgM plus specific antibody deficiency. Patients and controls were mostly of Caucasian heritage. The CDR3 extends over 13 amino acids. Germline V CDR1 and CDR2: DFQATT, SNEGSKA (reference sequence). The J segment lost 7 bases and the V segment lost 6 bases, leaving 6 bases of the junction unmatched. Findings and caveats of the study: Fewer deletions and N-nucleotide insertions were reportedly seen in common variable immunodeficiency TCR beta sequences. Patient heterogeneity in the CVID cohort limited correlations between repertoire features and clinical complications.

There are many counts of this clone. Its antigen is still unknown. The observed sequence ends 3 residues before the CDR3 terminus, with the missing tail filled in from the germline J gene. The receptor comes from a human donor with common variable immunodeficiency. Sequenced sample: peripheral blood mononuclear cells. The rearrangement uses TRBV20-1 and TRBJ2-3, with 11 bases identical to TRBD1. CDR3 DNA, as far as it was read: TGCAGTGCCCGGACAGGGGGCACGAATACG. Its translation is CSARTGGTNT. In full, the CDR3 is CSARTGGTNTQYF.